This TCR beta chain was obtained from a study of blood T cell repertoires in COVID-19. About the study: The study drew acute and convalescent COVID-19 samples from the United States, Italy and Spain.

The CDR3 is 16 amino acids. V trimming: 5 bases; J trimming: 2 bases; junction bases outside the gene matches: 7. From germline, CDR1 is SGHTA and CDR2 FQGNSA. Under the authors' procedure: Reference gene primer amplification yielded estimated nucleated cell counts. Using immunoSEQ multiplex PCR, the repertoire was profiled, and TCRdb retains in-frame clones only, with some absent. That table gives V, J and clone size, and the DNA gave D and trimming. Here the sample spans a few hundred thousand clones, 87% being singletons. The sequence came from a young man who had recovered from COVID-19. The chain has TRBV7-2 and TRBJ1-3, with 9 bases matching TRBD1. Sequences were obtained from PBMCs or T cells enriched from blood (not recorded which). This CDR3 is CASSHHRGRPGNTIYF. CDR3 nucleotide sequence: TGTGCCAGCAGCCATCACAGGGGGCGTCCTGGAAACACCATATATTTT.